A single sample gave rise to the 21 T cell receptor beta chains below, sequenced in a study of blood T cell repertoires in COVID-19 (dated by TCRdb to the early 2020s). The library was prepared using the immunoSEQ multiplex PCR assay. TCRdb took this table from immuneACCESS and kept in-frame rearrangements with V and J called. Such tables lack part of the clones; where checked against another copy, unresolved V genes explain under half of the gap, and the rest is unexplained. The sample data list fewer than 200,000 clones, and approximately 87% of these were observed just once. Roughly 20% of the sample lies in the top ten. Sequencing used peripheral blood. All receptors come from a man in his 70s with active or convalescent COVID-19.

The V and J genes are TRBV7-8 and TRBJ1-5; D is ambiguous. CDR1 and CDR2 (germline): SGHVS, FQNEAQ. This CDR3 spans 17 amino acids. V lost 2 bases to trimming and J lost 2 bases, with 16 bases between them. CDR3 protein: CASSLSWNSMGNQPQHF. CDR3 coding DNA: TGTGCCAGCAGCTTATCTTGGAACAGCATGGGCAATCAGCCCCAGCATTTT.

The chain is built from TRBV28 and TRBJ2-7; 7 bases line up with TRBD1. This CDR3 contains 13 residues. From germline, CDR1 is MDHEN and CDR2 SYDVKM. V lost 5 bases to trimming and J lost 1 base; unmatched junction nucleotides: 2. CDR3 DNA sequence: TGTGCCAGCAGTCAGGACAGGTCCTACGAGCAGTACTTC. This sequence encodes CASSQDRSYEQYF. The full variable domain, completed using reference TRBV28 and TRBJ2-7, is DVKVTQSSRYLVKRTGEKVFLECVQDMDHENMFWYRQDPGLGLRLIYFSYDVKMKEKGDIPEGYSVSREKKERFSLILESASTNQTSMYLCASSQDRSYEQYFGPGTRLTVT.

The rearrangement uses TRBV7-8 and TRBJ1-4, with D unresolved. Germline V gives CDR1 SGHVS, CDR2 FQNEAQ. The V end was cut by 1 base, the J end by 7 bases, with 10 bases between. The CDR3 is 14 residues long. CDR3: CASSLVGIGEKLFF. The DNA for the CDR3 is TGTGCCAGCAGCTTAGTCGGTATCGGTGAAAAACTGTTTTTT.

The rearrangement uses TRBV6-2 or TRBV6-3 and TRBJ1-1; no reliable D call. This CDR3 is 14 amino acids long. The V end was cut by 4 bases, the J end by 10 bases, with 19 bases between. Looked up from germline, CDR1 is MNHEY and CDR2 is SVGEGT. CDR3 sequence: CASSSITFIGGAFF. The CDR3 DNA is TGTGCCAGCAGTTCAATCACCTTCATTGGAGGAGCTTTCTTT.

The chain recombines TRBV3-1 (or the pseudogene TRBV3-2) with TRBJ2-4, with TRBD1 matching over 10 bases. V lost 2 bases, J lost 8 bases, and 9 bases stayed unmatched. The CDR3 consists of 16 residues. The germline gives CDR1 LGHDT, CDR2 YNNKEL (reference sequence). CDR3 protein: CASSQTTRTGGYIQYF. DNA of the CDR3: TGTGCCAGCAGCCAAACTACCCGGACAGGGGGTTACATTCAGTACTTC.

The rearrangement links TRBV10-2 to TRBJ2-1; 8 bases line up with TRBD2. V shed 0 bases, J shed 6 bases, and the junction held 16 bases outside the gene matches. The CDR3 contains 19 residues. Germline V gene data show CDR1 as WSHSY and CDR2 as SAAADI. The CDR3 sequence is CASSESGGGTLGRGNEQFF. The DNA for the CDR3 is TGCGCCAGCAGTGAGTCGGGCGGGGGGACCCTAGGTCGCGGCAATGAGCAGTTCTTC.

This clone has a handful of counts. The chain links TRBV12-5 to TRBJ2-7, with 8 bases matching TRBD1. The length of the CDR3 is 14 residues. The V gene end was trimmed by 7 bases and the J gene end by 5 bases; junction bases not matched to a gene: 10. CDR1 is LGHNT, CDR2 FRNRAP, per germline. The CDR3 bases are TGTGCTAGTGCACCCGGGCAGGGGGCAGACGAGCAGTACTTC. Its translation is CASAPGQGADEQYF.

This chain joins TRBV7-9 and TRBJ1-4; no definite D call. Trimming stripped 0 bases from V and 7 bases from J, with 12 bases between. Germline V gives CDR1 SEHNR, CDR2 FQNEAQ (reference sequence). This CDR3 has 15 amino acids. The CDR3 spells CASSLAKTLTEKLFF. The CDR3 nucleotides are TGTGCCAGCAGCTTAGCGAAGACTTTAACTGAAAAACTGTTTTTT.

The gene calls are TRBV9 and TRBJ2-3, with 14 bases matching TRBD2. Germline trimming cut 3 bases from V and 2 bases from J; bases unmatched to any gene: 2. CDR1 SGDLS and CDR2 YYNGEE come from the germline V gene. The CDR3 length is 16 residues. The CDR3 region is CASSAGLAGATDTQYF. In DNA form, the CDR3 reads TGTGCCAGCAGCGCGGGACTAGCGGGGGCCACAGATACGCAGTATTTT.

V gene TRBV6-5 combines with J gene TRBJ2-7, with 11 positions matching TRBD1. CDR3 length: 14 residues. Germline V gives CDR1 MNHEY, CDR2 SVGAGI. With 7 bases clipped from V and 4 bases from J, the junction kept 6 bases outside the gene matches. Here the CDR3 DNA reads TGTGCCAGCACCTCCGGGACAGGGGGTTACGAGCAGTACTTC. It is translated as CASTSGTGGYEQYF.

This chain connects TRBV7-8 to TRBJ2-1; 7 nucleotides line up with TRBD2. Germline values: CDR1 SGHVS, CDR2 FQNEAQ. Trimming at V came to 5 bases and at J to 0 bases, leaving 7 bases not matched to a gene. This CDR3 has 16 residues. CDR3 nucleotide sequence: TGTGCCAGCAGCCTCCTGGGGGGGAGCTCCTACAATGAGCAGTTCTTC. It is translated as CASSLLGGSSYNEQFF.

CDR3 bases: TGTGCCAGCAGTTACTCGAGAACAGGGGGAGGCTATGGCTACACCTTC. Its translation: CASSYSRTGGGYGYTF. The chain uses TRBV6-2 or TRBV6-3 and TRBJ1-2; TRBD1 matches 8 bases. There are 16 residues in the CDR3. V was clipped by 0 bases and J by 4 bases; unmatched bases: 7. Germline values: CDR1 MNHEY, CDR2 SVGEGT.

The V and J genes are TRBV19 and TRBJ2-1, with 11 bases lining up with TRBD2. This CDR3 comprises 15 residues. The germline CDR1 and CDR2 sequences are LNHDA and SQIVND (reference sequence). The V segment lost 3 bases and the J segment 6 bases; nucleotides outside the gene matches: 4. The CDR3 here is CASSIFSGRANEQFF. The CDR3 coding sequence is TGTGCCAGTAGTATCTTTAGCGGGAGGGCCAATGAGCAGTTCTTC. Full variable domain (outside the CDR3, taken from reference TRBV19 and TRBJ2-1): DGGITQSPKYLFRKEGQNVTLSCEQNLNHDAMYWYRQDPGQGLRLIYYSQIVNDFQKGDIAEGYSVSREKKESFPLTVTSAQKNPTAFYLCASSIFSGRANEQFFGPGTRLTVL.

In the case of this clone: One end of the junction does not line up with germline, which may come from a read error. The V and J genes are TRBV24-1 and TRBJ2-5; 7 nucleotides line up with TRBD1. Germline V gene lookup returns CDR1 KGHDR and CDR2 SFDVKD. CDR3 length: 12 amino acids. CDR3 sequence: CATSARGQLLNF. DNA for the CDR3: TGTGCCACCAGTGCCCGGGGACAGCTCTTGAACTTC.

The chain uses TRBV28 and TRBJ2-5, with D perhaps matching TRBD2 (5 bases). V lost 5 bases and J 8 bases, leaving 18 bases between the germline ends. The CDR3 is made up of 14 amino acids. Germline assignment: CDR1 MDHEN and CDR2 SYDVKM. CDR3 sequence reads: CASSLAGLPDTQYF. CDR3 coding DNA: TGTGCCAGCAGTCTCGCGGGCCTCCCAGATACCCAGTACTTC.

The J gene is TRBJ1-1, the V gene TRBV12-3 or TRBV12-4; a possible D gene is TRBD1 (6 bases). Deletions cut 7 bases from V and 10 bases from J, with 16 bases between. The CDR3 covers 12 residues. In DNA form, the CDR3 reads TGTGCCAGCACCAAGGGGGAGACAAGAGCTTTCTTT. It specifies CASTKGETRAFF.

The chain has TRBV6-6 and TRBJ1-2; possibly TRBD1 for D (5 bases). V was trimmed by 6 bases and J by 4 bases, leaving 18 bases between them. The CDR3 is 15 residues long. Germline V CDR1 and CDR2: MNHNY, SVGAGI (reference sequence). CDR3 amino acids: CASSIGGGVFYGYTF. The CDR3 DNA reads TGTGCCAGCAGCATAGGCGGGGGGGTATTCTATGGCTACACCTTC.

This chain uses TRBV7-2 with TRBJ1-1, with D unclear. The CDR3 contains 13 residues. Germline V gene data show CDR1 as SGHTA and CDR2 as FQGNSA. Between the trimmed V and J ends, which lost 0 bases and 1 base, there was a span of 3 bases. The CDR3 nucleotides are TGTGCCAGCAGCTTAGCGGCGAACACTGAAGCTTTCTTT. Protein: CASSLAANTEAFF.

This chain links TRBV28 with TRBJ2-7; TRBD1 might be the D (5 bases). Germline-derived CDR1 and CDR2 are MDHEN and SYDVKM. V was shortened by 3 bases and J by 0 bases, with 12 bases between the two germline ends. This CDR3 comprises 15 residues. The DNA of the CDR3 is TGTGCCAGCAGTTTCGTACCAGGGTCCTCCTACGAGCAGTACTTC. This encodes CASSFVPGSSYEQYF.

This sequence joins TRBV28 and TRBJ1-1; TRBD1 aligns across 8 bases. CDR3 length equals 14 residues. Germline lookup yields CDR1 MDHEN and CDR2 SYDVKM. V shed 9 bases and J 1 base; nucleotides not matched to a gene: 7. For the CDR3, the DNA is TGTGCCAGTACTGCAGGGGGCACGAACACTGAAGCTTTCTTT. Its translation: CASTAGGTNTEAFF.

The chain joins TRBV9 to TRBJ1-2; D ambiguous. Germline V CDR1 and CDR2: SGDLS, YYNGEE. Deletions cut 3 bases from V and 4 bases from J, with 13 bases between. This CDR3 has 14 amino acids. CDR3 region: CASSADMGAYGYTF. The CDR3 DNA follows: TGTGCCAGCAGCGCCGACATGGGAGCCTATGGCTACACCTTC.